The rows below give T cell receptor beta chains drawn from one sample of a study of radiation and T cells in renal cell carcinoma. The table came from immunoSEQ multiplex PCR; TCRdb's copy has only in-frame clones and leaves some out. The sample records tens of thousands of clones, approximately 83% being singletons. Sample: blood, taken from a patient whose treatment included radiotherapy and nephrectomy. Receptor source: a woman aged 45-65 years with renal cell carcinoma. The CDR3 runs from the conserved cysteine through the conserved F or W. The D gene is left open where the match is weak. A clone size is listed for some rows: how often the clone was seen (once, few, many), or a class if it is expanded.

v_gene	j_gene	d_gene	abundance	CDR3aa
TRBV15	TRBJ1-2	TRBD1	NA	CATSRDFAISAGGRYGYTF
TRBV5-4	TRBJ1-2	TRBD1	NA	CASSPGTETGYTF
TRBV9	TRBJ2-7	TRBD2	once	CASSPVAGVTYEQYF
TRBV10-1	TRBJ1-1	NA	NA	CASSESRLTGTEAFF
TRBV28	TRBJ1-6	NA	NA	CASSLPGGEYNSPLHF
TRBV5-1	TRBJ1-4	TRBD1	NA	CASTLLAGGNEKLFF
TRBV6-1	TRBJ1-4	NA	few	CASRETAGNEKLFF
TRBV19	TRBJ1-2	NA	once	CASSIGSSGYTF
TRBV7-2	TRBJ2-7	TRBD2	NA	CASSLVVAGATYEQYF
TRBV5-1	TRBJ1-3	NA	NA	CASSPGTSGPGNTIYF
TRBV5-6	TRBJ1-5	NA	NA	CASSPAGNQPQHF
TRBV7-2	TRBJ1-2	NA	NA	CASSLTRYGYTF
TRBV27	TRBJ2-7	NA	NA	CASSFLGGEQYF
TRBV9	TRBJ2-7	NA	once	CASSGRQKPSYEQYF
TRBV5-4	TRBJ2-3	TRBD2	NA	CASSGTSGSGTDTQYF
TRBV6-6	TRBJ1-2	NA	NA	CASSYIRGDGYTF
TRBV4-3	TRBJ1-4	NA	once	CASSQAPSRTTNEKLFF
TRBV5-6	TRBJ2-5	NA	few	CASTRGSWGTQYF
TRBV9	TRBJ2-7	NA	once	CASSATNYEQYF
TRBV19	TRBJ1-5	NA	NA	CASSIRQFNQPQHF
TRBV7-9	TRBJ1-2	NA	medium-sized	CASSPVPWFLGGYTF
TRBV10-3	TRBJ1-2	NA	NA	CAISDGGLGYTF
TRBV2	TRBJ2-1	TRBD2	NA	CASSSGTSGISYNEQFF
TRBV10-3	TRBJ1-2	NA	NA	CAISAQGKGYTF
TRBV7-2	TRBJ2-5	NA	NA	CASSRFQETQYF
TRBV4-3	TRBJ2-7	TRBD2	NA	CASSHGRAGGLYEQYF
TRBV5-6	TRBJ1-1	TRBD1	NA	CASSSETGLGTEAFF
TRBV6-5	TRBJ2-3	TRBD1	once	CASSYKGASTDTQYF
TRBV18	TRBJ2-5	TRBD2	NA	CASSQDLIVIAGVGETQYF
TRBV6-1	TRBJ2-2	TRBD2	NA	CASSEQPSGKNTGELFF
TRBV5-1	TRBJ1-4	NA	NA	CASTRGQGEKLFF
TRBV7-9	TRBJ2-4	TRBD1	once	CASSSTGGAKNIQYF
TRBV29-1	TRBJ2-7	NA	NA	CSVEGDGYEQYF
TRBV5-1	TRBJ2-1	NA	NA	CASSTSGSKNNEQFF
TRBV5-1	TRBJ2-7	TRBD2	NA	CASSFGASGIYEQYF
TRBV5-1	TRBJ2-7	TRBD1	NA	CASSLSGTGGYEQYF
TRBV18	TRBJ2-2	NA	NA	CASSPSGVGVGELFF
TRBV7-2	TRBJ1-6	NA	NA	CASSLETGILSSLHF
TRBV10-2	TRBJ2-1	NA	NA	CASGGTAYNEQFF
TRBV9	TRBJ2-7	TRBD1	NA	CASSVGQGVYEQYF
TRBV6-5	TRBJ1-5	TRBD1	NA	CASSVQGGNQPQHF
TRBV5-6	TRBJ2-7	NA	NA	CASTITGIRTYEQYF
TRBV7-9	TRBJ2-7	NA	NA	CASSRNTGPYEQYF
TRBV28	TRBJ2-7	NA	NA	CASSFTLSGKPLYEQYF
TRBV28	TRBJ1-2	NA	NA	CASSLRQETGGYTF
TRBV19	TRBJ1-2	NA	few	CASSLTNNYGYTF
TRBV2	TRBJ2-2	NA	NA	CASSEGRGAGELFF
TRBV18	TRBJ1-2	NA	NA	CASSPRGEGGTGYTF
TRBV18	TRBJ2-1	NA	once	CASSPRWRLGSYNEQFF
TRBV14	TRBJ2-1	TRBD2	NA	CASSQNWGGSYNEQFF
TRBV5-4	TRBJ1-5	NA	NA	CASSFSTSGQPQHF
TRBV7-2	TRBJ2-3	TRBD1	NA	CASRRQGSTDTQYF
TRBV6-6	TRBJ1-2	NA	NA	CASGKEIHTF
TRBV14	TRBJ2-5	NA	NA	CASTRSVQETQYF